These T cell receptor beta chains were read from a single sample in a study of blood T cell repertoires in COVID-19. Data came from immunoSEQ multiplex PCR; TCRdb stores just in-frame clones and leaves some out. The top ten clones hold about 12% of a sample with a few hundred thousand clones, 86% of them seen once. Sequencing was done on a sample of peripheral blood. Receptors originate from an elderly man with acute or convalescent COVID-19. Both conserved end residues are part of each CDR3. A D gene is named only where the DNA matches it firmly. The size field is filled for only some rows; it gives once, few, many or a size class.

CDR3nt,CDR3aa,d_gene,abundance,j_gene,v_gene
TGTGCCAGTACCAGGAGGACAGGGGCGACCCTGGACGAGCAGTACTTC,CASTRRTGATLDEQYF,TRBD1,-,TRBJ2-7,TRBV19
TGTGCCAGCAGCCAAGGCCAGGGGTATTCACCCCTCCACTTT,CASSQGQGYSPLHF,-,-,TRBJ1-6,TRBV3-1/TRBV3-2
TGCGCCAGCAGCTTGGCTGGGACTGGGACCCAGTACTTC,CASSLAGTGTQYF,-,once,TRBJ2-5,TRBV5-1
TGTGCCAGCAGTGCGCCACGGACTAGCGGGAGCTACGAGCAGTACTTC,CASSAPRTSGSYEQYF,TRBD2,-,TRBJ2-7,TRBV6-1
TGTGCCAGCAGCCCCTCCGGGTTACAAGCTAATTCACCCCTCCACTTT,CASSPSGLQANSPLHF,-,-,TRBJ1-6,TRBV7-2
TGTGCCAGCAAAATTAGACAGGGTTTCGGAAACACCATATATTTT,CASKIRQGFGNTIYF,TRBD1,-,TRBJ1-3,TRBV11-2
TGTGCCAGTAGTCAGGCTAGCGGGGGGGCCGGGCAAGAGACCCAGTACTTC,CASSQASGGAGQETQYF,TRBD2,-,TRBJ2-5,TRBV19
TGTGCCACTCTCAGGGTACCGAACTATGGCTACACCTTC,CATLRVPNYGYTF,-,-,TRBJ1-2,TRBV28
TGTGCCAGCAGTTCTATAGTCCCGAGCTCTGGAAACACCATATATTTT,CASSSIVPSSGNTIYF,-,few,TRBJ1-3,TRBV28
TGTGCCAGCACTCCCTTCGGACTAGAGAGCACAGATACGCAGTATTTT,CASTPFGLESTDTQYF,TRBD2,-,TRBJ2-3,TRBV7-9
TGTGCCAGCAGCCTGGACAGGAGCTCCTACGAGCAGTACTTC,CASSLDRSSYEQYF,TRBD1,few,TRBJ2-7,TRBV2
TGTGCCAGCAGCTTCCAGGGGCGCAGTTCACCCCTCCACTTT,CASSFQGRSSPLHF,-,few,TRBJ1-6,TRBV5-4
TGTGCCTGCCAGGACTACCTTCAAGAGACCCAGTACTTC,CACQDYLQETQYF,-,-,TRBJ2-5,TRBV6-5
TGTGCCAGCAGCTTGGCGGGGGGCAATGGAAACACCATATATTTT,CASSLAGGNGNTIYF,-,-,TRBJ1-3,TRBV5-4
TGTGCCAGCAGCTTGGACAGGTTCACCGGGGAGCTGTTTTTT,CASSLDRFTGELFF,TRBD1,-,TRBJ2-2,TRBV11-3
TGTGCCAGCAGCTTGAAGGCTAGCGGGGGGGCTGGAGATACGCAGTATTTT,CASSLKASGGAGDTQYF,TRBD2,once,TRBJ2-3,TRBV5-4
TGTGCCAGCAGCGAGAGTGGGGCCTCGTTAGCTTTCTTT,CASSESGASLAFF,-,-,TRBJ1-1,TRBV6-5
TGTGCCAGCAGTCTCCTTACAGGGGTTGGCAATCAGCCCCAGCATTTT,CASSLLTGVGNQPQHF,TRBD1,-,TRBJ1-5,TRBV28
TGTGCCAGCAGCCCGGGGACAGGGAACTATGGCTACACCTTC,CASSPGTGNYGYTF,TRBD1,-,TRBJ1-2,TRBV5-5
TGTGCCAGCACCTTGCGCCGGGAGCTGTTTTTT,CASTLRRELFF,-,once,TRBJ2-2,TRBV7-2
TGTGCCAGCAGCGAAGGGAGTAGCAATCAGCCCCAGCATTTT,CASSEGSSNQPQHF,-,-,TRBJ1-5,TRBV5-4
TGTGCCAGCAGCTTGACGGACAGGAACACTGAAGCTTTCTTT,CASSLTDRNTEAFF,-,-,TRBJ1-1,TRBV11-2
TGTGCCAGCAGTTTGGGGCAGGGCAACTATGGCTACACCTTC,CASSLGQGNYGYTF,-,-,TRBJ1-2,TRBV28
TGTGCCAGCTCACCTGGCTCCGACTATGGCTACACCTTC,CASSPGSDYGYTF,-,-,TRBJ1-2,TRBV18
TGTGCCAGCAGGGGACAGGGGGGCTATGGCTACACCTTC,CASRGQGGYGYTF,TRBD1,-,TRBJ1-2,TRBV28
TGTGCCAGCAGTTACGAGCGGAGCTATGGCTACACCTTC,CASSYERSYGYTF,-,-,TRBJ1-2,TRBV6-2/TRBV6-3
TGTGCCAGTAGTATAGGTCCACTAGCGGGGGGAACCTACAATGAGCAGTTCTTC,CASSIGPLAGGTYNEQFF,TRBD2,few,TRBJ2-1,TRBV19
TGTGCCAGCAGCTCGGTGGGGGCGGGCTATGGCTACACCTTC,CASSSVGAGYGYTF,-,-,TRBJ1-2,TRBV5-4
TGTGCCAGCAGCTTAGGTTCAGGGACTGGAAACACCATATATTTT,CASSLGSGTGNTIYF,-,once,TRBJ1-3,TRBV13
TGTGCCAGCAGATCATCCAGGGCAGAGGATGAAAAACTGTTTTTT,CASRSSRAEDEKLFF,-,-,TRBJ1-4,TRBV28
TGTGCCAGCAGCTTAACTGCTAGCGAGGTATACAATGAGCAGTTCTTC,CASSLTASEVYNEQFF,-,-,TRBJ2-1,TRBV7-3
TGTGCCAGCAGCCAAGAACAGGGGCTCGGCTCCTACGAGCAGTACTTC,CASSQEQGLGSYEQYF,TRBD1,-,TRBJ2-7,TRBV14
TGTGCCAGCAGCTTCCGAGCTTCCAATCAGCCCCAGCATTTT,CASSFRASNQPQHF,-,-,TRBJ1-5,TRBV5-6
TGTGCCAGCAGCGCCCCCCCGGGATCCTTGGAAGAAAAACTGTTTTTT,CASSAPPGSLEEKLFF,-,-,TRBJ1-4,TRBV9
TGTGCCATCGGGGGGAAGGGTGGGACCTACGAGCAGTACTTC,CAIGGKGGTYEQYF,-,-,TRBJ2-7,TRBV10-3
TGTGCCAGCAGCGGACAGACCTATCAGCCCCAGCATTTT,CASSGQTYQPQHF,-,-,TRBJ1-5,TRBV12-3/TRBV12-4
TGTGCCAGCAGCTTGACTAGCGGGGGACGCACAGATACGCAGTATTTT,CASSLTSGGRTDTQYF,TRBD2,-,TRBJ2-3,TRBV5-4
TGTGCCAGCAGTTCCCAGGGGGCGTTCTATGGCTACACCTTC,CASSSQGAFYGYTF,TRBD1,-,TRBJ1-2,TRBV28
TGTGCCAGCAGTCGGGAGTTATCCTACGAGCAGTACTTC,CASSRELSYEQYF,-,-,TRBJ2-7,TRBV2
TGTGCCAGCAGCTTCTCCCCTAGCACAGATACGCAGTATTTT,CASSFSPSTDTQYF,-,-,TRBJ2-3,TRBV7-6
TGTGCCAGCAGTTTATCGGGGCTGGGACAGGGCAATCAGCCCCAGCATTTT,CASSLSGLGQGNQPQHF,TRBD1,once,TRBJ1-5,TRBV28
TGCAGCGTTGAGCCTAGCGGGAGGATGGTTGAGCAGTTCTTC,CSVEPSGRMVEQFF,TRBD2,-,TRBJ2-1,TRBV29-1
TGTGCCAGCAGCCGAGGGGGAGGGGGATCGGAGACCCAGTACTTC,CASSRGGGGSETQYF,-,-,TRBJ2-5,TRBV28
TGTGCCAGCAGCGTAGATCCAGTTATGAACACTGAAGCTTTCTTT,CASSVDPVMNTEAFF,-,-,TRBJ1-1,TRBV9
TGTGCCAGCAAAGGACAGGGGAGAGATGAGCAGTTCTTC,CASKGQGRDEQFF,TRBD1,-,TRBJ2-1,TRBV2